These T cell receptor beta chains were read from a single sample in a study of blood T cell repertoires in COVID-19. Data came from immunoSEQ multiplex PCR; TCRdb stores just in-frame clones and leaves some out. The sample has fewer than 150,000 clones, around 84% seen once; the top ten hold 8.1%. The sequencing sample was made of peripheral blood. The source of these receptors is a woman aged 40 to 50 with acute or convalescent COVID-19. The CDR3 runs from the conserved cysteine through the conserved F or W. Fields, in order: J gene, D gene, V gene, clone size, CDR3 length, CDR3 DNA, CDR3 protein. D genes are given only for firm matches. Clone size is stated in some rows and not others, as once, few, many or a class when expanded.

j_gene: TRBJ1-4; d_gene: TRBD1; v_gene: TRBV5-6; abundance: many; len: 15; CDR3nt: TGTGCCAGCAGCAAGCTACAGGGGGCTGGTGAAAAACTGTTTTTT; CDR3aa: CASSKLQGAGEKLFF
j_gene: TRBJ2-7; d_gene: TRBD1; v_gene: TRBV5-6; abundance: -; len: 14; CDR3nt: TGTGCCAGCAGCTTGGTGGGACAGGGCTTCGAGCAGTACTTC; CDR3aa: CASSLVGQGFEQYF
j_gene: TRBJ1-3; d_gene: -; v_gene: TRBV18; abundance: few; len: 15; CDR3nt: TGTGCCAGCTCACCCCCGTTAGTCTCTGGAAACACCATATATTTT; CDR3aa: CASSPPLVSGNTIYF
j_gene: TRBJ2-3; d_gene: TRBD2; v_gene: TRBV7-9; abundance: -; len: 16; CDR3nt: TGTGCCAGCAGCATACAAGCGGGGGCTATCACAGATACGCAGTATTTT; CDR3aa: CASSIQAGAITDTQYF
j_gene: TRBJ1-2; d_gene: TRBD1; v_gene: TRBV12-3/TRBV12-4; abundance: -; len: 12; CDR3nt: TGTGCCAGCAGTCCAGGGACAGGCGGCTACACCTTC; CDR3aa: CASSPGTGGYTF
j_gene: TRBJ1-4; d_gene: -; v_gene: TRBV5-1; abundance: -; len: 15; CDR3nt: TGCGCCAGCAGCTTGGCCCCAGGGGATAATGAAAAACTGTTTTTT; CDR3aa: CASSLAPGDNEKLFF
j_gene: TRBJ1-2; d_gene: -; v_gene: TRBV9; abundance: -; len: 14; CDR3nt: TGTGCCAGCAGCGTAGCCGTGACAGGATATGGCTACACCTTC; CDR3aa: CASSVAVTGYGYTF
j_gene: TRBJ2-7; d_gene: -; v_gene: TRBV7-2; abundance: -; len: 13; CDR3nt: TGTGCCAGCAGCTTAGGGGTCAGGGACGAGCAGTACTTC; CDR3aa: CASSLGVRDEQYF
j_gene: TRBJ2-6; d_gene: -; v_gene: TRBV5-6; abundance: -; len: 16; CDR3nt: TGTGCCAGCAGGGGTTGGCAGGGTCTGGGGGCCAACGTCCTGACTTTC; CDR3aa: CASRGWQGLGANVLTF
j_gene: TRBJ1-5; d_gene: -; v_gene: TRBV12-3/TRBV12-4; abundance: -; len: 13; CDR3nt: TGTGCCAGCAGTTTGAACAGGAATCAGCCCCAGCATTTT; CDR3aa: CASSLNRNQPQHF
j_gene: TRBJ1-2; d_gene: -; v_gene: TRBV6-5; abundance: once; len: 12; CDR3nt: TGTGCCAGCAGAGGACAGAGATATGGCTACACCTTC; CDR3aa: CASRGQRYGYTF
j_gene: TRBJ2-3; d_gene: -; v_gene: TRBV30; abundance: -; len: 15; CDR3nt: TGTGCCTGGAGTGGAGGGATTACCGCACAGGATACGCAGTATTTT; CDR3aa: CAWSGGITAQDTQYF
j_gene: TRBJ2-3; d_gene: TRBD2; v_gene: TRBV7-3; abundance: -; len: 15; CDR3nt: TGTGCCAGCAGCTTAGCGGGGGTCACGCCAGATACGCAGTATTTT; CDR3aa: CASSLAGVTPDTQYF
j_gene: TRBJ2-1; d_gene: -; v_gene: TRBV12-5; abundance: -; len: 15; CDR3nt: TGTGCTAGCGGCCCCGCCAATCGACAGGCCAATGAGCAGTTCTTC; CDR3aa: CASGPANRQANEQFF
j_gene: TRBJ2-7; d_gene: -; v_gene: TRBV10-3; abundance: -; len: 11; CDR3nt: TGTGCCATCAGGGGCAAGTACGAGCAGTACTTC; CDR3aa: CAIRGKYEQYF
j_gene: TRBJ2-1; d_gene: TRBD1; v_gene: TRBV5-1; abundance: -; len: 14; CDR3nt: TGCGCCAGCAGTCAGGGGGCTCCCTACAATGAGCAGTTCTTC; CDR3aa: CASSQGAPYNEQFF
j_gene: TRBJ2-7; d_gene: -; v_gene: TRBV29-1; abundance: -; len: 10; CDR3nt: TGCAGCGTTGAACAGAACGAGCAGTACTTC; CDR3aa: CSVEQNEQYF
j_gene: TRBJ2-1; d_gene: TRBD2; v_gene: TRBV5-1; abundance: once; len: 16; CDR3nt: TGCGCCAGCAGCTCGGGACTAGCGGGGGGGCGTGATGAGCAGTTCTTC; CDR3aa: CASSSGLAGGRDEQFF
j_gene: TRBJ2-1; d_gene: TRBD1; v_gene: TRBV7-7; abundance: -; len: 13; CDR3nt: TGTGCCAGCGGTCGGGACAGGGGCGGTGAGCAGTTCTTC; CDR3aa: CASGRDRGGEQFF
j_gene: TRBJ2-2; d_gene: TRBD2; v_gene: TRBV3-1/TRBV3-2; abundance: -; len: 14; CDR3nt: TGTGCCACTGAGCGGGGGGAGAACACCGGGGAGCTGTTTTTT; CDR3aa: CATERGENTGELFF
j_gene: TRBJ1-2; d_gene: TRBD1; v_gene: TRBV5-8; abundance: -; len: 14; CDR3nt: TGTGCCAGCAGCTTGAGGGGGCCCATCTATGGCTACACCTTC; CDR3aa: CASSLRGPIYGYTF
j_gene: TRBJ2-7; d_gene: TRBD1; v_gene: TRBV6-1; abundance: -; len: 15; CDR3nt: TGTGCCAGCAGTGAAGTGGGACAGGGGTCCTACGAGCAGTACTTC; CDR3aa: CASSEVGQGSYEQYF
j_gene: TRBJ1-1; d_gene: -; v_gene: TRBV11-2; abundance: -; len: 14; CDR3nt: TGTGCCAGCAGCTTATATCGGGGGAACACTGAAGCTTTCTTT; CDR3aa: CASSLYRGNTEAFF
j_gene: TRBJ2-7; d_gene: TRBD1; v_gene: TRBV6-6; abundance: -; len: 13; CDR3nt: TGTGCCAGCAGCCAGGGGACAGCCTACGAGCAGTACTTC; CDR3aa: CASSQGTAYEQYF
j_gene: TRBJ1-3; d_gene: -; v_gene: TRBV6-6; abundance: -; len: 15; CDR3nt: TGTGCCAGCAGTTACCGGACAGAGCTTCGAAACACCATATATTTT; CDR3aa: CASSYRTELRNTIYF
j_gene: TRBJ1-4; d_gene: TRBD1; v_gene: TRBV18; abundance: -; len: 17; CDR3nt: TGTGCCAGCTCTCTTAGTTTTCGGACAGGGGGCGTTGAAAAACTGTTTTTT; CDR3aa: CASSLSFRTGGVEKLFF
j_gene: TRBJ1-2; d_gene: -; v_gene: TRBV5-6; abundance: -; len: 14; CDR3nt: TGTGCCAGCAGCTTGGACATGGGGCTGAATGGCTACACCTTC; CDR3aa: CASSLDMGLNGYTF
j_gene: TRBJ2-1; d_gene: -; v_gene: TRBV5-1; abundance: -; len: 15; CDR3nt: TGCGCCAGCAGTTATAACGGGGGGCCTATGAATGAGCAGTTCTTC; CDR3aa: CASSYNGGPMNEQFF
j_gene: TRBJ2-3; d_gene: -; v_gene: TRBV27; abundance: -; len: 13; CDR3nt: TGTGCCAGCGGCAGGGGGGGCACAGATACGCAGTATTTT; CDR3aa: CASGRGGTDTQYF
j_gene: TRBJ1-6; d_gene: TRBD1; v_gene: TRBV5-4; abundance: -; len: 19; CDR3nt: TGTGCCAGCAGCTTGGGGGGACAGTCACCTAGCTCCTATAATTCACCCCTCCACTTT; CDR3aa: CASSLGGQSPSSYNSPLHF
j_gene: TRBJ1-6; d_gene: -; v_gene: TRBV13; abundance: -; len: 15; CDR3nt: TGTGCCAGCAGCCCTCGAAGGGGCTTAAATTCACCCCTCCACTTT; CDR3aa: CASSPRRGLNSPLHF
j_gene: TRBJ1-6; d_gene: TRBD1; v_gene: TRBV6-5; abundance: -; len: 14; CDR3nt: TGTGCCAGCAGGGGACAGGGAAACAATTCACCCCTCCACTTT; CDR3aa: CASRGQGNNSPLHF
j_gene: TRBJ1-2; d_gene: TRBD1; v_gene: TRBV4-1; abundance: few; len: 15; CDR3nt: TGCGCCAGCAGCCAAGGGACAGGGGCCTACTATGGCTACACCTTC; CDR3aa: CASSQGTGAYYGYTF
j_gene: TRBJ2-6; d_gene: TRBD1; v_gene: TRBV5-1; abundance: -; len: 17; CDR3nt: TGCGCCAGCAGCTTGGGCCAGGGGGCTCCTGGGGCCAACGTCCTGACTTTC; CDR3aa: CASSLGQGAPGANVLTF
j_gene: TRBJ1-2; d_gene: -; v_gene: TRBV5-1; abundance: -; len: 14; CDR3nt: TGCGCCAGCAGTACCACAGGGTATACGAATGGCTACACCTTC; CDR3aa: CASSTTGYTNGYTF
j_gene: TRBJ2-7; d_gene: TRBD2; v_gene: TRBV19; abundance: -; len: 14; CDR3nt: TGTGCCAGTAGCACGGGACTAGCGGGCTACGAGCAGTACTTC; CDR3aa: CASSTGLAGYEQYF
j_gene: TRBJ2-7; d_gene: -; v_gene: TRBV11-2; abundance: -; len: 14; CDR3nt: TGTGCCAGCAGCTTAGCCAGGGGGGCCTACGAGCAGTACTTC; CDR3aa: CASSLARGAYEQYF